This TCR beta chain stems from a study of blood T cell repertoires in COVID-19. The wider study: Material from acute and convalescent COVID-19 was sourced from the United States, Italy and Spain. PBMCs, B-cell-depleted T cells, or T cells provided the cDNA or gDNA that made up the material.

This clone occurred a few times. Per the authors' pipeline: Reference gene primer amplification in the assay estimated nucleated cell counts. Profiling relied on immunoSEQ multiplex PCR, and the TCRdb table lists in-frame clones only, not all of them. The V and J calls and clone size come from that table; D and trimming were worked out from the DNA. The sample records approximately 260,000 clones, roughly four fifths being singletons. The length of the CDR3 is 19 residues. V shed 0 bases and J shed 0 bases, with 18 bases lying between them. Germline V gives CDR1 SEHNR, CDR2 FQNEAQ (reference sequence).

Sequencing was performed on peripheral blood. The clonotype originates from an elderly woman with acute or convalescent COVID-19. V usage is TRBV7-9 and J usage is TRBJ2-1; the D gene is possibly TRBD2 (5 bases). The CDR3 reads CASSLARVTVTSSYNEQFF. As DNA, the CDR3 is TGTGCCAGCAGCTTAGCGAGGGTCACGGTGACCAGCTCCTACAATGAGCAGTTCTTC. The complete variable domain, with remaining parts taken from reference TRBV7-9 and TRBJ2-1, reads DTGVSQNPRHKITKRGQNVTFRCDPISEHNRLYWYRQTLGQGPEFLTYFQNEAQLEKSRLLSDRFSAERPKGSFSTLEIQRTEQGDSAMYLCASSLARVTVTSSYNEQFFGPGTRLTVL.